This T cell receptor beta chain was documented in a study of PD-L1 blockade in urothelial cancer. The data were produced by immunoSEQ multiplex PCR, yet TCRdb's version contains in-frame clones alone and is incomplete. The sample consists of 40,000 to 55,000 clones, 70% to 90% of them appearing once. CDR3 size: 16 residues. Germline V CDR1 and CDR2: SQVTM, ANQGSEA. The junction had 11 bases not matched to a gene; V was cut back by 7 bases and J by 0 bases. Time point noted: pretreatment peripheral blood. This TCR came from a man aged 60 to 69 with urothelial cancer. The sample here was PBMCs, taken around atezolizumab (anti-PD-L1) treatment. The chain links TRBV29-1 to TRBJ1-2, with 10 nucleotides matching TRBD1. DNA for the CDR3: TGCAGCGCCGGTCCCGGGACAGGGGTTGCTAACTATGGCTACACCTTC. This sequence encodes CSAGPGTGVANYGYTF.